This TCR beta chain was observed in a study of T cells in Graves' hyperthyroidism and ophthalmopathy. This clonotype was counted many times. TCR beta CDR3 sequences were amplified from RNA transcripts. A first-round RT-PCR of the TCR CDR3 used the HTBI primer set. From the multiplex PCR reads, TCRdb called clonotypes with MiXCR, one entry per CDR3 protein. The sample gives 200,000 to 300,000 distinct CDR3 sequences, more than 20% of which show up once; about 40% is in the top ten. Ophthalmopathy cases scored 3 or more on the Clinical Activity Score and 4 or more on NOSPECS grade, with duration below 3 months. V was cut by 1 base and J by 6 bases, with 16 bases left in between. The CDR3 consists of 16 residues. Germline CDR1 reads SGHVS; CDR2 reads FQNEAQ.

The sample taken for sequencing was blood. V gene TRBV7-8 combines with J gene TRBJ2-1; D call uncertain. This TCR was sampled from a woman aged 40 to 50 with Graves' ophthalmopathy. CDR3 sequence reads: CASSLVRMVGTNEQFF. The CDR3 coding sequence is TGTGCCAGCAGCTTAGTTAGGATGGTGGGTACCAATGAGCAGTTCTTC. Based on the CDR3 plus reference TRBV7-8 and TRBJ2-1, the full variable domain is GAGVSQSPRYKVAKRGQDVALRCDPISGHVSLFWYQQALGQGPEFLTYFQNEAQLDKSGLPSDRFFAERPEGSVSTLKIQRTQQEDSAVYLCASSLVRMVGTNEQFFGPGTRLTVL.